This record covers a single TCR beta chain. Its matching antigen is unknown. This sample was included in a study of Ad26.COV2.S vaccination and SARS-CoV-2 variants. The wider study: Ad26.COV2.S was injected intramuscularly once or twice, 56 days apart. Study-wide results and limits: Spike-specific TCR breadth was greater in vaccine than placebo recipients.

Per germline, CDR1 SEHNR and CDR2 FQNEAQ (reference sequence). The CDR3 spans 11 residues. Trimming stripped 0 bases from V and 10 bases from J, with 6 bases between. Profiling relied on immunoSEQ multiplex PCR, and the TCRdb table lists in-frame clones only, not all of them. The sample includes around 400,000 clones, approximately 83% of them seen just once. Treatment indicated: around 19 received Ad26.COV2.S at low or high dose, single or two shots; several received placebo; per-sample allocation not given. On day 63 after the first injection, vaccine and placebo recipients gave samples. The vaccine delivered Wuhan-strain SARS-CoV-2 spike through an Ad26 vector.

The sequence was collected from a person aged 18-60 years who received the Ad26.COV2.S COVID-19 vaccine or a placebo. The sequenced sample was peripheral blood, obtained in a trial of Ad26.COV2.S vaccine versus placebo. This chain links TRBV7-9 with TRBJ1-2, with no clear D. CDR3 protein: CASSLAGIYTF. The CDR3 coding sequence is TGTGCCAGCAGCTTAGCAGGGATCTACACCTTC.